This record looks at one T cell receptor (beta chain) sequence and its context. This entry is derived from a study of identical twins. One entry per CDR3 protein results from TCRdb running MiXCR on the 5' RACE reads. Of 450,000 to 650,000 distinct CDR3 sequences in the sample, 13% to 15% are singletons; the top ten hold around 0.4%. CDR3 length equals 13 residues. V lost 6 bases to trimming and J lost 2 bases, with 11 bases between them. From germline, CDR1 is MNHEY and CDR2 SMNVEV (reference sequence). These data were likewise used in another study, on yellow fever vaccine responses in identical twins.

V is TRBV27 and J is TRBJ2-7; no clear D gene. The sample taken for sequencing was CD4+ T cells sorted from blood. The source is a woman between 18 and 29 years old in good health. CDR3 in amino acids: CASSLRPPYEQYF. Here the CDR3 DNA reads TGTGCCAGCAGCCTCCGTCCCCCCTACGAGCAGTACTTC.